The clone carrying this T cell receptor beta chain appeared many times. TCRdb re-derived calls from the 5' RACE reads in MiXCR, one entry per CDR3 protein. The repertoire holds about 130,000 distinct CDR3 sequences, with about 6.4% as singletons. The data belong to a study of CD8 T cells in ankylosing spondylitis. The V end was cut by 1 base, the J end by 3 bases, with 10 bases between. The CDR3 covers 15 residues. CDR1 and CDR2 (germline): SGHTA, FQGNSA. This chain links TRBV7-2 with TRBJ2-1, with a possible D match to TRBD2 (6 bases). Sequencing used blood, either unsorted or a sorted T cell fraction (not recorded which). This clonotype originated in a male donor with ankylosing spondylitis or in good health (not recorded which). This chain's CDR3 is CASSLVVGGYNEQFF. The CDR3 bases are TGTGCCAGCAGCTTAGTGGTGGGAGGCTACAATGAGCAGTTCTTC.